This T cell receptor (beta chain) is from a study of shared clonotypes between healthy human individuals. Notes on the study in general: Few donors restricted represented genetic and exposure-history diversity.

A word on this clone: As yet, its antigen is unknown.

Assay used: immunoSEQ multiplex PCR; TCRdb lists only in-frame clones, some missing. The data show approximately 720,000 clones, roughly 70% seen once. The CDR3 contains 15 residues. V lost 3 bases and J lost 0, with 10 bases in between. CDR1 is SGHDT, CDR2 YYEEEE, per germline. This TCR was recovered from a woman in her 30s in good health. The V and J genes are TRBV5-6 and TRBJ1-5; D is undetermined. The sequenced sample consisted of memory CD4+ T cells sorted from blood. The subset is: CD45RA-negative fraction. The CDR3 DNA follows: TGTGCCAGCAGCTCCCGGGATGTTAGCAATCAGCCCCAGCATTTT. Encoded protein: CASSSRDVSNQPQHF.